This paragraph covers one TCR beta chain sequence. This clonotype was counted a few times. The target of this receptor is not known. Base qualities are not at hand, and no much larger clone is one base apart. The intended sense of this specimen's treatment or condition label: in vitro stimulation with specific CMV peptide epitopes to enrich CMV-specific T cells. The data were taken from a study of T cell repertoires in cytomegalovirus infection (dated by TCRdb to the late 2010s). General notes on the study: Alongside well-studied HLA-B-restricted epitopes, the peptide stimulations were aimed at recently identified HLA-C-restricted CMV epitopes, whose presentation resists viral immunomodulation. Because public TCR beta signatures pointed to carriage of CMV infection together with the matching HLA type, the HLA type of each donor mattered for the analysis. What the work shows at the level of the full study, not this receptor alone: The ex vivo response was dominated by HLA-C-restricted CMV-specific TCR beta clonotypes, which also provided the single most frequent clonotype in two of eight donors. Cumulative frequency of public TCR beta family members discriminated carriers of CMV infection plus the relevant HLA type in this cohort and an independent roughly 320-donor cohort.

The instrument was an Illumina HiSeq 1500. TCRdb reworked the public reads: Q25 trimming with fastp, MiXCR clone assembly, productive beta chains retained. One record per CDR3 amino acid sequence lists the most common genes and DNA. The sample yields over 100,000 distinct CDR3 sequences; around 31% were counted once. The top ten hold 80% to 85% of the sample. This specimen consisted of CD8+ T cells from cultured PBMCs, obtained from culture after CMV antigen stimulation. The receptor was isolated from a human donor in good health (CMV status not recorded). Some clones in this sample may be carry-over from other donors' samples.

The CDR3 reads as follows: CASSLGSRVSDEKLFF. The DNA sequence is TGTGCCAGCAGCTTAGGATCGAGGGTCTCGGATGAAAAACTGTTTTTT. The V and J segments used are TRBV7-2 and TRBJ1-4; no confident D gene assignment can be made. V is reduced by 1 base and J by 6 bases, leaving a spacing of 15 bases between them. The CDR3 sequence holds 16 residues, the cysteine and phenylalanine included. Only CDR3 DNA remains: 48 bases, in frame from the first base. For CDR1 and CDR2, the germline V gene lists SGHTA and FQGNSA.